Below, one TCR beta chain is given with its context. This entry is derived from a study of control samples from healthy donors and cancer patients. Germline trimming cut 6 bases from V and 0 bases from J; bases unmatched to any gene: 10. CDR1 is LNHDA and CDR2 is SQIVND in the germline V gene (reference sequence). This CDR3 comprises 17 residues. TCRdb's copy holds only in-frame clones and misses some; the assay was immunoSEQ multiplex PCR. The profile shows approximately 190,000 clones, approximately 91% of them singletons. The receptor's source is a man younger than 45 in good health. Sequencing was done on a sample of blood. The chain uses TRBV19 and TRBJ1-3, with 8 bases aligning to TRBD1. CDR3: CASSRKTTGASGNTIYF. The CDR3 DNA reads TGTGCCAGTAGCCGAAAAACGACAGGGGCCTCTGGAAACACCATATATTTT.